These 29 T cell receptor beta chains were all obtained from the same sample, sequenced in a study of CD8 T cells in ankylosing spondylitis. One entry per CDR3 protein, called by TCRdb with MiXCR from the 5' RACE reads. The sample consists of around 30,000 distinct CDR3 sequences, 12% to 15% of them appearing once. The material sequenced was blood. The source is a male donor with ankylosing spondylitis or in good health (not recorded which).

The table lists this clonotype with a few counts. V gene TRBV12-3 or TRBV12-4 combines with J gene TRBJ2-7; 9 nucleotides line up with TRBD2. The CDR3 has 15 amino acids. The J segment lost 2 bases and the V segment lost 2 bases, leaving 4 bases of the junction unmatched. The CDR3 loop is CASSLLASGAYEQYF. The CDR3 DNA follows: TGTGCCAGCAGTTTATTGGCTAGCGGGGCCTACGAGCAGTACTTC.

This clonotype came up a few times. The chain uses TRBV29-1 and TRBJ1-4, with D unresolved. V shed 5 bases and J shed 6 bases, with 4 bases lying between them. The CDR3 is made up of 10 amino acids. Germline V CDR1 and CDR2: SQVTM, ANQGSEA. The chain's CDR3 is CSVFHEKLFF. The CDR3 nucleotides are TGCAGCGTTTTCCATGAAAAACTGTTTTTT. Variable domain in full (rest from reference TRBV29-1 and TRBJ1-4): SAVISQKPSRDICQRGTSLTIQCQVDSQVTMMFWYRQQPGQSLTLIATANQGSEATYESGFVIDKFPISRPNLTFSTLTVSNMSPEDSSIYLCSVFHEKLFFGSGTQLSVL.

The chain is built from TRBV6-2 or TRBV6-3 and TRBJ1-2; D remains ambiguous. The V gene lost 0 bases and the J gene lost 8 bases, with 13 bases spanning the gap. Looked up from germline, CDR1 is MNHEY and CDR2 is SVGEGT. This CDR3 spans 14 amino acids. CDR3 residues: CASSYSIGWEGYTF. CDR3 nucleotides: TGTGCCAGCAGTTACTCGATCGGCTGGGAGGGCTACACCTTC.

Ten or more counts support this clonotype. The CDR3 nucleotides are TGTGCCAGCAGCCAGAGGTACTTC. Amino acid sequence: CASSQRYF. The gene calls are TRBV3-2 and TRBJ2-4. TRBV3-2 is an annotated pseudogene. This CDR3 is built from 8 residues.

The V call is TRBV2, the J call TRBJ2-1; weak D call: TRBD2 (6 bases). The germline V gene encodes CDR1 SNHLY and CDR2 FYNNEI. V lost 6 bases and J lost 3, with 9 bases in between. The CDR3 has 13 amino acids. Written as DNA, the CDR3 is TGTGCCAGCAGGACTAGTTTCTACAATGAGCAGTTCTTC. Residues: CASRTSFYNEQFF.

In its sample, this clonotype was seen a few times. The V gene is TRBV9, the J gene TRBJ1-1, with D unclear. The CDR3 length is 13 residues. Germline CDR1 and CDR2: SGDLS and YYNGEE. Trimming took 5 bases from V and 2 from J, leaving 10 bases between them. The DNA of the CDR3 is TGTGCCAGCAGTTACACTTCTAACACTGAAGCTTTCTTT. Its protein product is CASSYTSNTEAFF.

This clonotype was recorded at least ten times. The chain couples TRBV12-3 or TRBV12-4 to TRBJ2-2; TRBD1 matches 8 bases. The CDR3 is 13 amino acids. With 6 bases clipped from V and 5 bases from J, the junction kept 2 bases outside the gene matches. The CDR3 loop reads CASSQGATGELFF. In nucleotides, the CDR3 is TGTGCCAGCAGCCAGGGGGCAACCGGGGAGCTGTTTTTT.

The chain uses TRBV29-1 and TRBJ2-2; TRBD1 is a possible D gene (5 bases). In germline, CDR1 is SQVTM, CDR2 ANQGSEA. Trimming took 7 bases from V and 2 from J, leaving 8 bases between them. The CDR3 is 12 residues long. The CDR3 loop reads CSADRNTGELFF. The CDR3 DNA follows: TGCAGCGCTGACAGAAACACCGGGGAGCTGTTTTTT.

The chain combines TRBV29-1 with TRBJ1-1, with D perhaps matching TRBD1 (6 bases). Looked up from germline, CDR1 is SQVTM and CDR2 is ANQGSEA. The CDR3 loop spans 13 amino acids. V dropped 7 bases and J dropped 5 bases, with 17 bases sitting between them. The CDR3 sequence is CSGVSGVLTEAFF. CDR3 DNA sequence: TGCAGCGGGGTGTCAGGGGTGTTGACTGAAGCTTTCTTT.

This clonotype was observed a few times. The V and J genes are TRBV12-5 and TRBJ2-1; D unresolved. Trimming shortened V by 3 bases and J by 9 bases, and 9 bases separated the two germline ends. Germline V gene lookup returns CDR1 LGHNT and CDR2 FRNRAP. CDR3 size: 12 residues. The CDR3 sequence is CASGLGEVEQFF. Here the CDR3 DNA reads TGTGCTAGTGGTTTAGGCGAGGTTGAGCAGTTCTTC.

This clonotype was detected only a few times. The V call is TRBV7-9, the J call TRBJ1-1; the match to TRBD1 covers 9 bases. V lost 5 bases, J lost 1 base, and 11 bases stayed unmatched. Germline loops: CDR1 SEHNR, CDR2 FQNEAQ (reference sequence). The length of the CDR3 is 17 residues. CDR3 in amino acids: CASSPEGGTGPNTEAFF. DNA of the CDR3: TGTGCCAGCAGCCCTGAAGGGGGGACAGGGCCGAACACTGAAGCTTTCTTT.

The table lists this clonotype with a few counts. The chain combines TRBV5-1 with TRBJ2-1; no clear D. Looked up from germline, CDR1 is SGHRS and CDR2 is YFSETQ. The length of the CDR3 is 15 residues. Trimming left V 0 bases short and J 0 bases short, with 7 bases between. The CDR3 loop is CASSLEMSSYNEQFF. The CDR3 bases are TGCGCCAGCAGCTTGGAGATGAGCTCCTACAATGAGCAGTTCTTC. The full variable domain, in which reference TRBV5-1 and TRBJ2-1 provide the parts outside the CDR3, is KAGVTQTPRYLIKTRGQQVTLSCSPISGHRSVSWYQQTPGQGLQFLFEYFSETQRNKGNFPGRFSGRQFSNSRSEMNVSTLELGDSALYLCASSLEMSSYNEQFFGPGTRLTVL.

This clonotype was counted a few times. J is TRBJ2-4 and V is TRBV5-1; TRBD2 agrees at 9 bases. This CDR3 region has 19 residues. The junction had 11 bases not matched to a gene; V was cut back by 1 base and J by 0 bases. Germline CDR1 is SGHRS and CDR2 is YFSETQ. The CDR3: CASSLKSAGGQLAKNIQYF. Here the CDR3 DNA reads TGCGCCAGCAGCTTGAAGTCAGCGGGGGGACAACTAGCCAAAAACATTCAGTACTTC.

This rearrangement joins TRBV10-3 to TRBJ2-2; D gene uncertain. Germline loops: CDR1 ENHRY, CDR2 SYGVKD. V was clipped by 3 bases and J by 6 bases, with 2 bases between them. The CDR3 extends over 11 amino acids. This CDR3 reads CAISEAGELFF. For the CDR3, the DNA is TGTGCCATCAGTGAAGCCGGGGAGCTGTTTTTT.

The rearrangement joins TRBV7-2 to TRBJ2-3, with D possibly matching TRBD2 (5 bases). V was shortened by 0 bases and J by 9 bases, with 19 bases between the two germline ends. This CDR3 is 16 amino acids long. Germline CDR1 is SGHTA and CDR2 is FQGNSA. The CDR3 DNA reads TGTGCCAGCAGCTTAGCAAGCGGCGACACCGGTTACACGCAGTATTTT. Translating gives CASSLASGDTGYTQYF.

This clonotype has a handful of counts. CDR3 DNA: TGTGCCAGTAGTAGCGGGGAGCTGTTTTTT. Protein sequence: CASSSGELFF. The chain has TRBV19 and TRBJ2-2; D not certain. The CDR3 has 10 residues. CDR1 is LNHDA, CDR2 SQIVND, per germline (reference sequence). V was shortened by 4 bases and J by 7 bases, with 1 base between the two germline ends.

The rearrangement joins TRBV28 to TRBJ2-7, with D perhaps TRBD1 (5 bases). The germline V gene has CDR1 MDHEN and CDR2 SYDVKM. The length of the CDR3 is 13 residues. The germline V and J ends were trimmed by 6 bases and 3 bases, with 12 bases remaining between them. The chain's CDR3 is CASSEDRFYEQYF. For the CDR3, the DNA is TGTGCCAGCAGCGAAGACAGATTCTACGAGCAGTACTTC.

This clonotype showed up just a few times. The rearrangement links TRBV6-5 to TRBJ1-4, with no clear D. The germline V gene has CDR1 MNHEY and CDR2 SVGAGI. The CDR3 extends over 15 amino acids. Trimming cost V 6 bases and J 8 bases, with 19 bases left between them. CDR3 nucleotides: TGTGCCAGCAGGGAGGGCGGACGGGCTTCCGAAAAACTGTTTTTT. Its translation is CASREGGRASEKLFF.

DNA of the CDR3: TGTGCCAGCAGCCCTGGACTAGCGGAGATGCCCCAGTACTTC. It is translated as CASSPGLAEMPQYF. The J gene is TRBJ2-5, the V gene TRBV12-3 or TRBV12-4, with 10 bases fitting TRBD2. The V gene end was trimmed by 6 bases and the J gene end by 9 bases; junction bases not matched to a gene: 10. CDR3 length: 14 residues.

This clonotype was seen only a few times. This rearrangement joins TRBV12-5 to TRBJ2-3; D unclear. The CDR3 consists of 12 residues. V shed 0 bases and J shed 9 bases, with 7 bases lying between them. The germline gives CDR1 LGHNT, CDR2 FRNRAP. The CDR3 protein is CASGLVLETQYF. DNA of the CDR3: TGTGCTAGTGGTTTGGTACTGGAAACGCAGTATTTT.

The CDR3 protein is CATSRDPGSGSFSTGELFF. In nucleotides, the CDR3 is TGTGCCACCAGCAGAGATCCGGGTAGCGGGAGTTTTTCCACCGGGGAGCTGTTTTTT. The rearrangement links TRBV15 to TRBJ2-2; 9 bases align to TRBD2. After removal of 0 bases from V and 4 bases from J, the junction contained 12 bases not matched to a gene. Germline CDR1 is LNHNV and CDR2 is YYDKDF (reference sequence). The CDR3 is made up of 19 amino acids.

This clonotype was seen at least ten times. The CDR3 here is CASSFVVRGTGELFF. The CDR3 DNA is TGCGCCAGCAGCTTTGTGGTCCGGGGCACCGGGGAGCTGTTTTTT. This sequence joins TRBV5-1 and TRBJ2-2, with D possibly matching TRBD2 (5 bases). The V and J ends lost 2 bases and 4 bases respectively, with 12 bases between them. The CDR3 sequence is 15 residues long. From germline, CDR1 is SGHRS and CDR2 YFSETQ.

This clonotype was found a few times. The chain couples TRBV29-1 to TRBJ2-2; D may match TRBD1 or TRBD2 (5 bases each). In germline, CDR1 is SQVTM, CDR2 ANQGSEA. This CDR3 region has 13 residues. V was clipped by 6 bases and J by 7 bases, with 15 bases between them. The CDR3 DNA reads TGCAGCGTCTACGACATGGGGGTCGGGGAGCTGTTTTTT. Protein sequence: CSVYDMGVGELFF.

CDR3 nucleotide sequence: TGTGCCAGCAGCGCCGGACGAGGCTCCTACAATGAGCAGTTCTTC. It translates to CASSAGRGSYNEQFF. The chain has TRBV5-6 and TRBJ2-1; no clear D. This CDR3 comprises 15 residues. V was shortened by 4 bases and J by 0 bases, with 11 bases between the two germline ends. Germline assignment: CDR1 SGHDT and CDR2 YYEEEE.

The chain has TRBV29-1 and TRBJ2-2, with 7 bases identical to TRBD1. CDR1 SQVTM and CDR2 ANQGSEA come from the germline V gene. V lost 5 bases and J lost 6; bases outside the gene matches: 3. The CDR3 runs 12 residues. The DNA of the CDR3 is TGCAGCGTTTTGACAGGGCCCGGGGAGCTGTTTTTT. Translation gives CSVLTGPGELFF.

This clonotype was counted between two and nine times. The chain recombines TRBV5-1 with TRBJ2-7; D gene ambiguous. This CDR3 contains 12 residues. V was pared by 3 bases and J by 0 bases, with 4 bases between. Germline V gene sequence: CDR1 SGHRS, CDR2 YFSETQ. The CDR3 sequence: CASSSASYEQYF. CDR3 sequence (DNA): TGCGCCAGCAGCTCCGCCTCCTACGAGCAGTACTTC.

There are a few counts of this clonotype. CDR3 nucleotides: TGTGCCAGCAGTTCTGGACAGCAGCTATATAGCAATCAGCCCCAGCATTTT. Residues: CASSSGQQLYSNQPQHF. The chain recombines TRBV12-3 or TRBV12-4 with TRBJ1-5, with D possibly being TRBD1 (6 bases). V lost 4 bases to trimming and J lost 0 bases, with 16 bases between them. This CDR3 comprises 17 residues.

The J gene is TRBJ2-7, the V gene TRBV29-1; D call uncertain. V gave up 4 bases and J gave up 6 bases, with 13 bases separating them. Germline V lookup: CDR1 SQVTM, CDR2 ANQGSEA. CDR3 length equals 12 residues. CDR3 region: CSVVGDRSEQYV. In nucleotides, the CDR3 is TGCAGCGTTGTTGGGGATCGTAGCGAGCAGTACGTC.

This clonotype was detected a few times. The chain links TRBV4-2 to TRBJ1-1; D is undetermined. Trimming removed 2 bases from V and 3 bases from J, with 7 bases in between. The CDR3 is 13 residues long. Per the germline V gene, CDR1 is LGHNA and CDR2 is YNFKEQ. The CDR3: CASSQWGDTEAFF. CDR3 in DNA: TGTGCCAGCAGCCAATGGGGTGACACTGAAGCTTTCTTT.